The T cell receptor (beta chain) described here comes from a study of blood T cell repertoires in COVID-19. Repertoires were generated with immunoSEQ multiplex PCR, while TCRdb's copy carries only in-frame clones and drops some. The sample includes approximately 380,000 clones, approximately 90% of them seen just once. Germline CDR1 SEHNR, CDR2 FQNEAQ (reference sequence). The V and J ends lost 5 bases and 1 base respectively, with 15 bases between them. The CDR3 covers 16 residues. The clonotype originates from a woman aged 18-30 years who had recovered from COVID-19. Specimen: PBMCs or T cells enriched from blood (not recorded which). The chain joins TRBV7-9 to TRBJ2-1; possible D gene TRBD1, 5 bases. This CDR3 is CASSPTRQFSYNEQFF. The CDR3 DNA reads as TGTGCCAGCAGCCCTACAAGACAGTTTTCCTACAATGAGCAGTTCTTC.